This is a list of T cell receptor beta chains from one sample in a study of blood T cell repertoires in COVID-19. TCRdb's copy holds only in-frame clones and misses some; the assay was immunoSEQ multiplex PCR. The profile shows 55,000 to 75,000 clones, about 83% of them singletons. The sequenced material came from peripheral blood. All receptors derive from a human donor in a cohort sampled during active COVID-19. Each CDR3 is given with its conserved first and last residue. Fields, in order: V gene, clone size, D gene, J gene, CDR3 protein, CDR3 DNA. A D gene is named only where the DNA matches it firmly. Only some rows state a clone size, as once, few, many or a class for expanded clones.

TRBV6-6	NA	TRBD1	TRBJ2-2	CASSYSGTAGGELFF	TGTGCCAGCAGTTACTCGGGGACAGCTGGCGGGGAGCTGTTTTTT
TRBV7-2	NA	NA	TRBJ2-1	CASSLGGEVRNEQFF	TGTGCCAGCAGCTTAGGGGGGGAGGTGAGGAATGAGCAGTTCTTC
TRBV7-9	NA	TRBD1	TRBJ1-2	CASSLYKGAYGYTF	TGTGCCAGCAGCTTGTACAAGGGGGCCTATGGCTACACCTTC
TRBV5-1	NA	TRBD1	TRBJ2-3	CASSLGGTGSSTDTQYF	TGCGCCAGCAGCTTAGGAGGGACAGGATCTAGCACAGATACGCAGTATTTT
TRBV10-3	once	TRBD1	TRBJ1-3	CATGDSSGNTIYF	TGTGCCACCGGGGACAGCTCTGGAAACACCATATATTTT
TRBV5-1	NA	TRBD1	TRBJ2-5	CASSLEGAGETQYF	TGCGCCAGCAGCTTGGAGGGGGCAGGGGAGACCCAGTACTTC
TRBV2	NA	NA	TRBJ2-7	CASSVHPYEQYF	TGTGCCAGCAGTGTTCATCCCTACGAGCAGTACTTC
TRBV9	NA	TRBD2	TRBJ2-2	CASCLGGLAGAGELFF	TGTGCCAGCTGTCTTGGGGGACTAGCGGGAGCCGGGGAGCTGTTTTTT
TRBV5-4	NA	NA	TRBJ2-3	CASSLGGDASDTQYF	TGTGCCAGCAGCTTGGGCGGGGATGCTAGTGATACGCAGTATTTT
TRBV6-1	NA	TRBD1	TRBJ1-6	CASSEVTGSNSPLHF	TGTGCCAGCAGTGAAGTGACAGGGTCAAATTCACCCCTCCACTTT
TRBV10-1	NA	NA	TRBJ2-1	CASSERATGYEQFF	TGCGCCAGCAGTGAGAGGGCAACGGGGTATGAGCAGTTCTTC
TRBV5-1	NA	NA	TRBJ2-1	CASSFGETYNEQFF	TGCGCCAGCAGCTTCGGGGAGACCTACAATGAGCAGTTCTTC
TRBV6-1	NA	TRBD1	TRBJ2-6	CASSVDRGLAGANVLTF	TGTGCCAGCAGTGTGGACAGGGGGTTGGCTGGGGCCAACGTCCTGACTTTC
TRBV10-2	NA	NA	TRBJ1-2	CASSPEIILGSGYTF	TGCGCCAGCAGCCCGGAGATAATCCTCGGTTCAGGCTACACCTTC
TRBV27	NA	NA	TRBJ2-7	CASSSLGSTTYEQYF	TGTGCCAGCAGTTCTCTTGGATCGACTACCTACGAGCAGTACTTC
TRBV30	NA	NA	TRBJ1-1	CAWSVARIFF	TGTGCCTGGAGTGTAGCGCGGATTTTCTTT
TRBV6-1	NA	NA	TRBJ2-7	CASSAPRKGVVYEQYF	TGTGCCAGCAGTGCCCCCCGCAAAGGGGTAGTCTACGAGCAGTACTTC
TRBV6-5	few	TRBD1	TRBJ1-3	CASSYRGQGDYTIYF	TGTGCCAGCAGTTACCGCGGACAGGGCGATTACACCATATATTTT
TRBV4-1	NA	TRBD2	TRBJ2-3	CASSREGSTDLRDTQYF	TGCGCCAGCAGCCGGGAGGGTTCTACCGACCTCCGGGATACGCAGTATTTT
TRBV27	NA	TRBD2	TRBJ2-7	CASVTPLAGGNYEQYF	TGTGCCAGCGTTACCCCACTAGCGGGAGGAAACTACGAGCAGTACTTC
TRBV11-2	NA	TRBD1	TRBJ2-7	CASSLTGTGGYEQYF	TGTGCCAGCAGCTTAACCGGGACAGGGGGCTACGAGCAGTACTTC
TRBV24-1	NA	NA	TRBJ1-4	CATSDLRGVDEKLFF	TGTGCCACCAGTGATTTGAGAGGAGTGGATGAAAAACTGTTTTTT
TRBV7-2	NA	NA	TRBJ2-2	CASSLGGSRTGELFF	TGTGCCAGCAGCCTCGGTGGTTCTCGCACCGGGGAGCTGTTTTTT
TRBV27	NA	NA	TRBJ2-7	CASSHGQTRSVYEQYF	TGTGCCAGCAGTCACGGACAGACCCGAAGCGTGTACGAGCAGTACTTC
TRBV5-1	NA	NA	TRBJ2-1	CASSLQGINNEQFF	TGCGCCAGCAGCCTACAGGGAATCAACAATGAGCAGTTCTTC
TRBV5-1	NA	TRBD2	TRBJ2-3	CASSLLASGGAYDTQYF	TGCGCCAGCAGCTTGTTAGCTAGCGGGGGGGCCTACGATACGCAGTATTTT
TRBV12-3/TRBV12-4	NA	NA	TRBJ1-2	CASSFSDYGYTF	TGTGCCAGCAGTTTCTCTGACTATGGCTACACCTTC
TRBV7-6	NA	TRBD1	TRBJ2-7	CASSSGQGTNEQYF	TGTGCCAGCAGCTCGGGACAGGGGACAAACGAGCAGTACTTC
TRBV2	few	NA	TRBJ2-4	CASSQGGLAKNIQYF	TGTGCCAGCAGTCAAGGGGGACTAGCCAAAAACATTCAGTACTTC
TRBV19	NA	TRBD1	TRBJ2-7	CASNTGTGTYEQYF	TGTGCCAGTAACACCGGGACAGGCACCTACGAGCAGTACTTC
TRBV6-5	once	TRBD1	TRBJ2-1	CASSRTGGRSNEQFF	TGTGCCAGCAGTCGGACAGGGGGAAGGTCGAATGAGCAGTTCTTC
TRBV5-1	NA	TRBD1	TRBJ2-7	CASSLGDRGNEQYF	TGCGCCAGCAGCTTGGGAGACAGGGGCAACGAGCAGTACTTC
TRBV10-3	NA	NA	TRBJ1-1	CAISETGLRAFF	TGTGCCATCAGTGAGACAGGGCTGCGAGCTTTCTTT
TRBV2	NA	NA	TRBJ1-1	CAGALGAGTEAFF	TGTGCCGGAGCACTTGGAGCTGGGACTGAAGCTTTCTTT
TRBV5-1	NA	NA	TRBJ2-3	CASSYSISTDTQYF	TGCGCCAGCAGCTACTCGATTAGCACAGATACGCAGTATTTT
TRBV6-5	NA	NA	TRBJ1-6	CASRPGASPLHF	TGTGCCAGCAGACCGGGTGCATCACCCCTCCACTTT
TRBV11-2	few	NA	TRBJ2-7	CASSPTVAVNSYEQYF	TGTGCCAGCAGCCCTACGGTTGCGGTGAACTCCTACGAGCAGTACTTC
TRBV27	NA	TRBD1	TRBJ2-5	CASSVLPGQGTQYF	TGTGCCAGCAGTGTATTACCGGGACAGGGGACCCAGTACTTC
TRBV7-6	NA	TRBD2	TRBJ2-7	CASSLGLRSNGRAVHEQYF	TGTGCCAGCAGCTTAGGTTTAAGGTCTAACGGGAGGGCCGTCCACGAGCAGTACTTC
TRBV5-1	NA	NA	TRBJ1-4	CASSPGQTVATNEKLFF	TGCGCCAGCAGCCCCGGACAGACGGTTGCAACTAATGAAAAACTGTTTTTT
TRBV5-1	NA	TRBD2	TRBJ2-7	CASSLGGGNYEQYF	TGCGCCAGCAGCTTGGGCGGGGGGAACTACGAGCAGTACTTC
TRBV19	NA	NA	TRBJ1-1	CASKVQESTEAFF	TGTGCCAGTAAGGTACAGGAAAGCACTGAAGCTTTCTTT
TRBV18	NA	TRBD2	TRBJ2-3	CANPPGLAAWDPDTQYF	TGTGCCAACCCGCCGGGACTAGCGGCCTGGGACCCAGATACGCAGTATTTT
TRBV18	NA	NA	TRBJ1-4	CASSPYRAEKLFF	TGTGCCAGCTCACCCTACAGGGCTGAAAAACTGTTTTTT
TRBV14	NA	NA	TRBJ1-1	CASSQIHGYTEAFF	TGTGCCAGCAGCCAAATACATGGCTACACTGAAGCTTTCTTT